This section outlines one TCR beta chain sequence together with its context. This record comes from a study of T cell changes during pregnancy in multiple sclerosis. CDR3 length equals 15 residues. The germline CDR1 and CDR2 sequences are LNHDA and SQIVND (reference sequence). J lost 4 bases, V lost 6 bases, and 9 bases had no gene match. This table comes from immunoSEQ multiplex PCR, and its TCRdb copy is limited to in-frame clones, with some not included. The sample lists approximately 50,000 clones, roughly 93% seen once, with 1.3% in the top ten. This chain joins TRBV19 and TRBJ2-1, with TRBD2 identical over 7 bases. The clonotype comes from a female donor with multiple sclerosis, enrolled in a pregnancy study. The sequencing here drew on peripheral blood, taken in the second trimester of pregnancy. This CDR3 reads CASSRVASGYNEQFF. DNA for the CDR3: TGTGCCAGTAGCAGGGTGGCTAGCGGATACAATGAGCAGTTCTTC.